One sample yielded the 31 T cell receptor beta chains listed below, sequenced in a study of CD8 T cells in Susac syndrome. The RNA input was about 0.45 to 1 ug, and it was reverse transcribed with random hexamers. TCRdb reprocessed the immunoSEQ multiplex PCR reads with MiXCR, giving one entry per CDR3 protein. The sample shows approximately 190,000 distinct CDR3 sequences, approximately 95% of them seen only once. Sequencing was performed on CD8+ T cells from PBMCs. The receptors were gathered from a human donor with Susac syndrome.

J is TRBJ1-1 and V is TRBV13, with D unresolved. V shed 4 bases and J shed 0 bases, with 12 bases lying between them. The CDR3 runs 15 residues. CDR1 PRHDT and CDR2 FYEKMQ come from the germline V gene (reference sequence). CDR3 amino acids: CASSSMGYLNTEAFF. CDR3 nucleotides: TGTGCCAGCAGCTCCATGGGGTATTTGAACACTGAAGCTTTCTTT. Using reference TRBV13 and TRBJ1-1 for the parts outside the CDR3, the full variable domain is AAGVIQSPRHLIKEKRETATLKCYPIPRHDTVYWYQQGPGQDPQFLISFYEKMQSDKGSIPDRFSAQQFSDYHSELNMSSLELGDSALYFCASSSMGYLNTEAFFGQGTRLTVV.

The J gene is TRBJ1-1, the V gene TRBV27, with 7 nucleotides matching TRBD1. In germline, CDR1 is MNHEY, CDR2 SMNVEV (reference sequence). With 6 bases clipped from V and 9 bases from J, the junction kept 10 bases outside the gene matches. This CDR3 has 13 residues. The CDR3 spells CASRGGQRKKAFF. CDR3 nucleotide sequence: TGTGCCAGCAGAGGGGGACAGAGAAAAAAAGCTTTCTTT.

V gene TRBV6-1 combines with J gene TRBJ1-5; D possibly corresponds to TRBD1 (5 bases). Germline-derived CDR1 and CDR2 are MNHNS and SASEGT. Between the trimmed V and J ends, which lost 2 bases and 4 bases, there was a span of 18 bases. The CDR3 totals 17 residues. The CDR3, as DNA: TGTGCCAGCAGTGAATATGTAGGGACCTACACAAATCAGCCCCAGCATTTT. This gives the protein CASSEYVGTYTNQPQHF.

The V and J genes are TRBV13 and TRBJ2-7; D perhaps matches TRBD1 (6 bases). V lost 5 bases and J 5 bases, leaving 13 bases between the germline ends. CDR1 is PRHDT and CDR2 is FYEKMQ in the germline V gene (reference sequence). There are 13 residues in the CDR3. CDR3 in amino acids: CASSPRGMDEQYF. The CDR3 DNA reads as TGTGCCAGCAGCCCAAGGGGGATGGACGAGCAGTACTTC. Complete variable domain (other parts from reference TRBV13 and TRBJ2-7): AAGVIQSPRHLIKEKRETATLKCYPIPRHDTVYWYQQGPGQDPQFLISFYEKMQSDKGSIPDRFSAQQFSDYHSELNMSSLELGDSALYFCASSPRGMDEQYFGPGTRLTVT.

This clonotype was detected once. The gene calls are TRBV9 and TRBJ2-1, with 8 bases that match TRBD1. The CDR3 is made up of 16 amino acids. V gave up 0 bases and J gave up 4 bases; unmatched junction bases: 6. Looked up from germline, CDR1 is SGDLS and CDR2 is YYNGEE. CDR3 loop: CASSVAGQGFYNEQFF. The CDR3 DNA follows: TGTGCCAGCAGCGTAGCTGGACAGGGATTTTACAATGAGCAGTTCTTC.

The V gene is TRBV3-1, the J gene TRBJ1-2; a weak D match, TRBD1 (6 bases). CDR1 LGHDT and CDR2 YNNKEL come from the germline V gene (reference sequence). The CDR3 is made up of 14 amino acids. Deletions cut 2 bases from V and 4 bases from J, with 11 bases between. CDR3 loop: CASSQTTGSYGYTF. In nucleotides, the CDR3 is TGTGCCAGCAGCCAAACGACAGGTTCCTATGGCTACACCTTC.

This chain links TRBV25-1 with TRBJ2-3; possible D gene TRBD2, 5 bases. The CDR3 runs 14 residues. Trimming left V 5 bases short and J 7 bases short, with 16 bases between. CDR1 and CDR2 from the germline V gene are MGHDK and SYGVNS. The CDR3 bases are TGTGCCAGCAGTCGGGGTTTTACTTCTTATACGCAGTATTTT. Amino acid sequence: CASSRGFTSYTQYF.

The rearrangement links TRBV7-9 to TRBJ2-1; 8 nucleotides agree with TRBD2. The CDR3 is 15 residues long. Per the germline V gene, CDR1 is SEHNR and CDR2 is FQNEAQ (reference sequence). V trimming: 1 base; J trimming: 4 bases; junction bases outside the gene matches: 3. The CDR3 protein is CASSLELAVYNEQFF. CDR3 sequence (DNA): TGTGCCAGCAGCTTAGAACTAGCGGTATACAATGAGCAGTTCTTC. Drawing the rest from reference TRBV7-9 and TRBJ2-1, the complete variable domain is DTGVSQNPRHKITKRGQNVTFRCDPISEHNRLYWYRQTLGQGPEFLTYFQNEAQLEKSRLLSDRFSAERPKGSFSTLEIQRTEQGDSAMYLCASSLELAVYNEQFFGPGTRLTVL.

The chain is built from TRBV9 and TRBJ2-5, with TRBD2 as a possible D gene (5 bases). The V gene's germline CDR1 is SGDLS and CDR2 YYNGEE. Trimming shortened V by 4 bases and J by 5 bases, and 12 bases separated the two germline ends. The CDR3 is 13 residues long. This CDR3 reads CASSPQTGETQYF. DNA of the CDR3: TGTGCCAGCAGCCCCCAGACGGGGGAGACCCAGTACTTC.

The chain employs TRBV9 and TRBJ2-2; 8 bases map to TRBD2. V trimming: 4 bases; J trimming: 6 bases; junction bases outside the gene matches: 5. From germline, CDR1 is SGDLS and CDR2 YYNGEE. This CDR3 has 14 amino acids. CDR3 in DNA: TGTGCCAGCAGCCCGGGGGGGACACCCGGGGAGCTGTTTTTT. Its protein is CASSPGGTPGELFF.

This rearrangement joins TRBV12-3 or TRBV12-4 to TRBJ1-6; 10 bases map to TRBD1. The CDR3 sequence is 15 residues long. V dropped 8 bases and J dropped 5; count of bases not matched to a gene: 6. CDR3 in DNA: TGTGCCAGCCGCTGGACAGGGGGAAATAATTCACCCCTCCACTTT. Its protein is CASRWTGGNNSPLHF.

The J gene is TRBJ1-5, the V gene TRBV29-1; 8 nucleotides agree with TRBD1. The CDR3 totals 13 residues. The J segment lost 6 bases and the V segment lost 4 bases, leaving 5 bases of the junction unmatched. Germline V gene data show CDR1 as SQVTM and CDR2 as ANQGSEA. The DNA for the CDR3 is TGCAGCGTTGGCAGGGGGCCCGGTCAGCCCCAGCATTTT. Protein: CSVGRGPGQPQHF.

V usage is TRBV3-1 and J usage is TRBJ1-2; D call uncertain. V dropped 2 bases and J dropped 5 bases, with 9 bases sitting between them. CDR3 length: 13 residues. Per the germline V gene, CDR1 is LGHDT and CDR2 is YNNKEL (reference sequence). CDR3 sequence: CASSQRSNYGYTF. DNA for the CDR3: TGTGCCAGCAGCCAAAGATCGAATTATGGCTACACCTTC.

As DNA, the CDR3 is TGTGCCAGCAGCGACAGTAGGATAGGAGTCGAGCAGTACTTC. Translation gives CASSDSRIGVEQYF. The chain links TRBV11-2 to TRBJ2-7; the D gene is possibly TRBD1 (5 bases). With 5 bases removed from V and 6 bases from J, the gap between germline ends came to 17 bases. This CDR3 is built from 14 residues. Germline CDR1 reads SGHAT; CDR2 reads FQNNGV.

This rearrangement joins TRBV5-4 to TRBJ2-7; possible D gene TRBD2, 6 bases. V lost 2 bases and J lost 6, with 15 bases in between. This CDR3 has 14 residues. Germline values: CDR1 SGHNT, CDR2 YYREEE (reference sequence). The CDR3 loop is CASSFAEGTGEQYF. In DNA form, the CDR3 reads TGTGCCAGCAGCTTCGCGGAGGGGACTGGCGAGCAGTACTTC.

The chain joins TRBV3-1 to TRBJ1-2; TRBD1 might be the D (5 bases). The CDR3 loop spans 15 amino acids. The germline V gene encodes CDR1 LGHDT and CDR2 YNNKEL (reference sequence). Trimming took off 0 bases at V and 3 bases at J, with 11 bases between the two ends. CDR3 in amino acids: CASSQDFEGDYGYTF. CDR3 nucleotides: TGTGCCAGCAGCCAAGATTTTGAAGGGGACTATGGCTACACCTTC.

This chain's CDR3 is CASSRKGEQPQHF. The CDR3 region has the DNA TGTGCCAGTAGTAGGAAGGGGGAGCAGCCCCAGCATTTT. This rearrangement joins TRBV19 to TRBJ1-5; possibly TRBD1 for D (6 bases). The germline CDR1 and CDR2 sequences are LNHDA and SQIVND (reference sequence). CDR3 size: 13 residues. The V and J ends lost 4 bases and 7 bases respectively, with 11 bases between them.

The J gene is TRBJ2-5, the V gene TRBV4-1; the match to TRBD2 covers 7 bases. Trimming at V came to 7 bases and at J to 2 bases, leaving 10 bases not matched to a gene. Germline V gene data show CDR1 as MGHRA and CDR2 as YSYEKL. The CDR3 extends over 15 amino acids. CDR3 protein: CASNPRPSGQETQYF. The CDR3 DNA reads as TGCGCCAGCAACCCAAGGCCTAGCGGACAAGAGACCCAGTACTTC.

The genes are TRBV20-1 and TRBJ1-1, with 9 nucleotides matching TRBD1. The CDR3 is 13 amino acids. Per germline, CDR1 DFQATT and CDR2 SNEGSKA (reference sequence). After removal of 1 base from V and 10 bases from J, the junction contained 7 bases not matched to a gene. The CDR3 DNA sequence: TGCAGTGCTAGAGCCGGGACAGGGTGGGGAGCTTTCTTT. This sequence encodes CSARAGTGWGAFF.

The V gene is TRBV27, the J gene TRBJ2-2, with 11 bases identical to TRBD2. The CDR3 contains 14 residues. V shed 8 bases, J shed 5 bases, and the junction held 4 bases outside the gene matches. CDR1 is MNHEY, CDR2 SMNVEV, per germline (reference sequence). The CDR3 is CASVSGGATGELFF. DNA of the CDR3: TGTGCCAGCGTTAGCGGGGGGGCGACCGGGGAGCTGTTTTTT.

The chain recombines TRBV4-1 with TRBJ2-2, with 11 bases that match TRBD2. CDR1 is MGHRA and CDR2 is YSYEKL in the germline V gene. V trimming: 3 bases; J trimming: 0 bases; junction bases outside the gene matches: 12. There are 20 residues in the CDR3. The chain's CDR3 is CASSHPGLAVHGANTGELFF. In nucleotides, the CDR3 is TGCGCCAGCAGCCATCCGGGACTAGCGGTTCACGGCGCGAACACCGGGGAGCTGTTTTTT.

The V call is TRBV3-1, the J call TRBJ2-3; 12 bases agree with TRBD2. CDR1 and CDR2 from the germline V gene are LGHDT and YNNKEL (reference sequence). There are 15 residues in the CDR3. V was pared by 0 bases and J by 10 bases, with 5 bases of the junction left unmatched. The CDR3 sequence: CASSQDRTSGDAQYF. CDR3 coding DNA: TGTGCCAGCAGCCAAGATAGGACTAGCGGGGACGCGCAGTATTTT.

The chain couples TRBV6-1 to TRBJ1-6; tentatively, D is TRBD1 (5 bases). In germline, CDR1 is MNHNS, CDR2 SASEGT. The CDR3 is 17 residues long. Trimming pared 5 bases from V and 9 bases from J, leaving 23 bases between. The chain's CDR3 is CASSTPLRRVGSSPLHF. DNA for the CDR3: TGTGCCAGCAGTACCCCCCTCCGCAGGGTAGGGAGTTCACCCCTCCACTTT.

The genes are TRBV20-1 and TRBJ2-4; D gene ambiguous. Looked up from germline, CDR1 is DFQATT and CDR2 is SNEGSKA (reference sequence). The length of the CDR3 is 13 residues. V was trimmed by 2 bases and J by 4 bases, leaving 9 bases between them. In DNA form, the CDR3 reads TGCAGTGCTAGATACCCACCTAAAAACATTCAGTACTTC. Protein product: CSARYPPKNIQYF.

V usage is TRBV7-9 and J usage is TRBJ1-1; 8 bases map to TRBD1. The CDR3 length is 18 residues. V shed 3 bases, J shed 0 bases, and the junction held 12 bases outside the gene matches. Germline V CDR1 and CDR2: SEHNR, FQNEAQ (reference sequence). The DNA for the CDR3 is TGTGCCAGCAGCTTCGGACAGGGAATGGTGCGTATGAACACTGAAGCTTTCTTT. Its translation is CASSFGQGMVRMNTEAFF.

The chain joins TRBV13 to TRBJ2-1; D ambiguous. Germline loops: CDR1 PRHDT, CDR2 FYEKMQ (reference sequence). This CDR3 has 11 residues. Trimming removed 5 bases from V and 8 bases from J, with 7 bases in between. The CDR3 protein is CASSNYDEQFF. CDR3 DNA sequence: TGTGCCAGCAGCAACTATGATGAGCAGTTCTTC.

This rearrangement joins TRBV9 to TRBJ2-7; D remains unclear. CDR1 SGDLS and CDR2 YYNGEE come from the germline V gene. CDR3 length: 14 residues. V lost 4 bases to trimming and J lost 0 bases, with 11 bases between them. CDR3 DNA sequence: TGTGCCAGCAGCTCCACGGGTAACTCCTACGAGCAGTACTTC. It specifies CASSSTGNSYEQYF.

The chain carries TRBV5-6 and TRBJ2-3, with D uncertain. Trimming left V 0 bases short and J 2 bases short, with 7 bases between. CDR3 length equals 14 residues. The V gene's germline CDR1 is SGHDT and CDR2 YYEEEE. The CDR3 here is CASSLGRDTDTQYF. The DNA for the CDR3 is TGTGCCAGCAGCTTGGGTCGAGACACAGATACGCAGTATTTT.

The CDR3 bases are TGTGCCAGCAGTAGCCCCGGGACTAGCGCCTACAATGAGCAGTTCTTC. Protein: CASSSPGTSAYNEQFF. The V and J genes are TRBV12-3 or TRBV12-4 and TRBJ2-1; 10 bases are a match to TRBD2. With V trimmed by 5 bases and J by 2 bases, 6 bases remained unmatched. The CDR3 extends over 16 amino acids.

The chain uses TRBV5-1 and TRBJ2-3, with D perhaps matching TRBD2 (6 bases). The CDR3 runs to 17 residues. Trimming removed 3 bases from V and 2 bases from J, with 19 bases in between. Germline assignment: CDR1 SGHRS and CDR2 YFSETQ. The CDR3 spells CASSSRLDAGLTDTQYF. The CDR3 region has the DNA TGCGCCAGCAGCTCCCGACTGGATGCGGGACTCACAGATACGCAGTATTTT. Full variable domain (remainder filled in from reference TRBV5-1 and TRBJ2-3): KAGVTQTPRYLIKTRGQQVTLSCSPISGHRSVSWYQQTPGQGLQFLFEYFSETQRNKGNFPGRFSGRQFSNSRSEMNVSTLELGDSALYLCASSSRLDAGLTDTQYFGPGTRLTVL.

V is TRBV4-1 and J is TRBJ1-3; the D gene is possibly TRBD1 (6 bases). The CDR3 extends over 19 amino acids. Looked up from germline, CDR1 is MGHRA and CDR2 is YSYEKL. Trimming shortened V by 0 bases and J by 1 base, and 19 bases separated the two germline ends. This chain's CDR3 is CASSQDGPWTETSGNTIYF. CDR3 nucleotide sequence: TGCGCCAGCAGCCAAGATGGGCCCTGGACAGAAACTTCTGGAAACACCATATATTTT.